The present TCR beta chain was sequenced within a study of cytomegalovirus exposure and HLA in healthy donors. V was clipped by 2 bases and J by 2 bases, with 12 bases between them. The CDR3 loop spans 14 amino acids. CDR1 is SQVTM, CDR2 ANQGSEA, per germline. Primers included in the PCR were 60 Vbeta and 13 Jbeta primers. Profiled with immunoSEQ multiplex PCR; TCRdb holds only in-frame clones, not every one. The data contain about 160,000 clones, around 79% of them singletons. Study outcomes and limitations: Later analysis suggested links between common viral pathogens and several top significant clusters. Some TCR beta chains (164 of them) were listed as cytomegalovirus-associated. TCR beta sequences numbering under 20,000 were associated with HLA alleles at 0.05 false discovery rate in a later analysis. Most subjects had HLA-A and HLA-B alleles reportedly predicted accurately by TCR beta sequences.

With regard to this clone: Its antigen remains unidentified.

Sequencing was performed on PBMCs. The sequence was obtained from a female donor in good health and CMV-seronegative. The gene calls are TRBV29-1 and TRBJ1-2; possible D gene TRBD1, 6 bases. The CDR3 DNA is TGCAGCGTTGAAAGTCGGACAGCCAACTATGGCTACACCTTC. Translating it yields CSVESRTANYGYTF. The full variable domain, completed using reference TRBV29-1 and TRBJ1-2, is SAVISQKPSRDICQRGTSLTIQCQVDSQVTMMFWYRQQPGQSLTLIATANQGSEATYESGFVIDKFPISRPNLTFSTLTVSNMSPEDSSIYLCSVESRTANYGYTFGSGTRLTVV.